Sequencing of this T cell receptor beta chain was carried out in a study of blood T cell repertoires in COVID-19. Across the study: COVID-19 samples, acute and convalescent, were from the United States, Italy and Spain.

The CDR3 extends over 15 amino acids. Germline trimming cut 4 bases from V and 3 bases from J; bases unmatched to any gene: 9. Germline V CDR1 and CDR2: LNHNV, YYDKDF (reference sequence). Participants were aged about 18 to 90 years, lived in some 23 US areas, and enrolled virtually. Participant-reported clinical history was the basis for cohort assignment. Original processing notes: Scientists estimated how many nucleated cells there were by amplifying reference gene primers. Method: immunoSEQ multiplex PCR; TCRdb's copy keeps in-frame clones and lacks some. V, J and clone size are those of that table, while D and trimming were read from the DNA. The table has around 300,000 clones, around 91% seen once.

The sequence derives from a woman aged 18-29 years with acute COVID-19. The chain is built from TRBV15 and TRBJ2-7; 7 bases fit TRBD1. Sequenced material: PBMCs or T cells enriched from blood (not recorded which). For the CDR3, the DNA is TGTGCCACCAGCACCGGACGACAGGGCGGCTACGAGCAGTACTTC. Translating gives CATSTGRQGGYEQYF.